Described below is a single T cell receptor (beta chain) sequence and its context. The assay, immunoSEQ v3.0, was run at survey level. Sequencing used immunoSEQ multiplex PCR; TCRdb keeps in-frame clones, though not all of them. The sample contains about 27,000 clones, approximately 95% of which appear only once. The source of the sample is a study of long-term antiretroviral therapy in people with HIV. The V and J ends lost 4 bases and 3 bases respectively, with 10 bases between them. Germline CDR1 and CDR2: SGHRS and YFSETQ. The CDR3 sequence is 13 residues long. The source material was unsorted PBMCs, sampled 7.6 years after starting antiretroviral therapy. This rearrangement joins TRBV5-1 to TRBJ1-1, with D possibly TRBD1 on 5 matching bases. This receptor was taken from a middle-aged woman with HIV. This chain's CDR3 is CASSRTRDTEAFF. The CDR3 DNA follows: TGCGCCAGCAGCCGGACCAGGGACACTGAAGCTTTCTTT.